The T cell receptor (beta chain) under discussion was sequenced for a study of blood T cell repertoires in COVID-19. Using immunoSEQ multiplex PCR, the repertoire was profiled, and TCRdb retains in-frame clones only, with some absent. The table lists a few hundred thousand clones, 80% to 90% of them singletons. The CDR3 runs to 16 residues. V lost 0 bases, J lost 6 bases, and 8 bases stayed unmatched. Looked up from germline, CDR1 is ENHRY and CDR2 is SYGVKD. This receptor was identified in an older woman with COVID-19, enrolled during active disease. Sequenced sample: peripheral blood. V and J are TRBV10-3 and TRBJ1-2, with 9 bases identical to TRBD1. Written as DNA, the CDR3 is TGTGCCATCAGTGAGTCGGGAAGCTGGACAGGGGATGGCTACACCTTC. Protein: CAISESGSWTGDGYTF.